Listed below are T cell receptor beta chains from one sample, sequenced in a study of blood T cells in healthy people across ages. MiXCR, applied by TCRdb to the 5' RACE reads, yields one record per CDR3 protein. Counted here are about 800,000 distinct CDR3 sequences, roughly 60% occurring once; the ten biggest clones make up 22%. Material for sequencing was blood. All receptors derive from a man in his thirties or forties in good health. CDR3s include the opening cysteine and the closing phenylalanine or tryptophan. The order of the fields is clone size, D gene, J gene, V gene, CDR3 protein, CDR3 DNA. A D gene is named only where the DNA matches it firmly. For some rows the clone size is stated as once, few or many, or as a class when expanded; others skip it.

size: once; D: NA; J: TRBJ2-2; V: TRBV6-6; CDR3: CASSYSSRAGELFF; DNA: TGTGCCAGCAGTTACTCGAGTAGGGCCGGGGAGCTGTTTTTT
size: NA; D: NA; J: TRBJ2-5; V: TRBV5-1; CDR3: CASSLGGLPSQATQYF; DNA: TGCGCCAGCAGCTTGGGTGGACTACCCTCCCAAGCGACCCAGTACTTC
size: NA; D: TRBD2; J: TRBJ2-1; V: TRBV7-2; CDR3: CASSLSSGREREQFF; DNA: TGTGCCAGCAGCCTAAGCAGCGGGAGGGAGCGTGAGCAGTTCTTC
size: NA; D: NA; J: TRBJ1-2; V: TRBV6-6; CDR3: CASSSTPGRNYGYTF; DNA: TGTGCCAGCAGTTCAACCCCGGGACGGAACTATGGCTACACCTTC
size: NA; D: NA; J: TRBJ2-3; V: TRBV3-1; CDR3: CASSHVRGRTDTQYF; DNA: TGTGCCAGCAGCCATGTACGGGGACGCACAGATACGCAGTATTTT
size: NA; D: TRBD2; J: TRBJ2-5; V: TRBV20-1; CDR3: CSADMLAGEKETQYF; DNA: TGCAGTGCCGATATGCTAGCGGGAGAAAAAGAGACCCAGTACTTC
size: few; D: NA; J: TRBJ2-1; V: TRBV7-2; CDR3: CASSSVRAGYNEQFF; DNA: TGTGCCAGCAGCTCCGTCCGTGCGGGATACAATGAGCAGTTCTTC
size: NA; D: NA; J: TRBJ2-1; V: TRBV11-1; CDR3: CASSLVPGHDYNEQFF; DNA: TGTGCCAGCAGCTTAGTTCCGGGACATGACTACAATGAGCAGTTCTTC
size: NA; D: NA; J: TRBJ2-1; V: TRBV6-2/TRBV6-3; CDR3: CASSYQRDGEQFF; DNA: TGTGCCAGCAGTTACCAGAGGGACGGTGAGCAGTTCTTC
size: NA; D: TRBD2; J: TRBJ2-7; V: TRBV7-8; CDR3: CASSLISGLSYEQYF; DNA: TGTGCCAGCAGCTTAATTAGCGGGTTGTCCTACGAGCAGTACTTC